The clone carrying this TCR beta chain was seen repeatedly, ten times or more. Antigen: not known. These data are taken from a study of regulatory T cells in long-lasting Graves disease. Findings of the study overall: TRBV28, TRBJ1-2 and TRBJ2-5 emerged as the favored segments in persistent disease. Clonotypes that were public and shared totalled roughly 3,000 in persistent patients versus 966 in new patients.

Building of the TCR beta libraries involved iRepertoire HTBI primers and Arm-PCR of CDR3 regions. A single record per CDR3 protein comes from TCRdb applying MiXCR to the multiplex PCR reads. The profile shows hundreds of thousands of distinct CDR3 sequences, 25% to 35% of them singletons. Time point here: persistent/refractory GD, antithyroid drugs over 5 years with positive TRAb. From RNA extracted from PBMCs, the TCR library was made. CDR3 length: 11 residues. The germline V and J ends were trimmed by 6 bases and 7 bases, with 10 bases remaining between them. The sequence was obtained from a female donor with Graves disease. The sequencing used peripheral blood mononuclear cells (PBMCs), collected when the disease was refractory, from a patient treated with antithyroid drugs. The rearrangement joins TRBV12-3 or TRBV12-4 to TRBJ2-7; D is uncertain. The CDR3 region is CASRAFGEQYF. The CDR3 DNA reads as TGTGCCAGCAGGGCATTTGGGGAGCAGTACTTC.